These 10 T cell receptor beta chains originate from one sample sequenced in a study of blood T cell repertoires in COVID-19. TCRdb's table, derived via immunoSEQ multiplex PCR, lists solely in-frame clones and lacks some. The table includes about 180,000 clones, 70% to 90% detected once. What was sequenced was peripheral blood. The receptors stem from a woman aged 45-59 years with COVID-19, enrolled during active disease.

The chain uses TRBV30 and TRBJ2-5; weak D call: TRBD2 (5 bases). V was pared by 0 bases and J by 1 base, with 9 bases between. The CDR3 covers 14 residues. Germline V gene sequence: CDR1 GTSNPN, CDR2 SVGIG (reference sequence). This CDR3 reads CAWSVGGSQETQYF. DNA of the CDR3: TGTGCCTGGAGTGTGGGTGGGAGCCAAGAGACCCAGTACTTC.

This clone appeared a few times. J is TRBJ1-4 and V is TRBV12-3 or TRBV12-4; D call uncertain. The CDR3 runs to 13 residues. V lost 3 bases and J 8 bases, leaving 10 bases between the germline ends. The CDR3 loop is CASSLGTGEKLFF. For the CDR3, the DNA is TGTGCCAGCAGTTTGGGCACGGGGGAAAAACTGTTTTTT.

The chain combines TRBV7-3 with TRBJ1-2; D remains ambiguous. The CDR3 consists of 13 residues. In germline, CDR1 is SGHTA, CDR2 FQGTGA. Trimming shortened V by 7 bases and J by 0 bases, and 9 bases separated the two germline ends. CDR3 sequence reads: CASIDTSNYGYTF. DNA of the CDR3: TGTGCCAGCATCGACACGTCTAACTATGGCTACACCTTC.

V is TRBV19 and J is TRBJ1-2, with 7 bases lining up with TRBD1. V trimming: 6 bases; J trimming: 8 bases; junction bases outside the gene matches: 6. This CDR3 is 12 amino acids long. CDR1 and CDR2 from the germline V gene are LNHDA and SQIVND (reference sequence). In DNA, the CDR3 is TGTGCCAGTAGGTACAGGGGTCTAGGCTACACCTTC. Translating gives CASRYRGLGYTF.

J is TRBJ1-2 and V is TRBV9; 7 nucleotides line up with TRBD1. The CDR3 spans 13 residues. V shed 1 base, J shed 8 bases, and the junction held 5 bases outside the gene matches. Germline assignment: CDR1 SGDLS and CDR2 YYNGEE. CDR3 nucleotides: TGTGCCAGCAGCGTAAATCAGGGGGAAGGCTACACCTTC. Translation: CASSVNQGEGYTF.

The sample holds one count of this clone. Here the CDR3 DNA reads TGTGCCAGCAGTACCCGACTTGAAAAACTGTTTTTT. Its translation is CASSTRLEKLFF. V is TRBV28 and J is TRBJ1-4; D unresolved. From germline, CDR1 is MDHEN and CDR2 SYDVKM. Trimming took off 5 bases at V and 7 bases at J, with 8 bases between the two ends. This CDR3 has 12 amino acids.

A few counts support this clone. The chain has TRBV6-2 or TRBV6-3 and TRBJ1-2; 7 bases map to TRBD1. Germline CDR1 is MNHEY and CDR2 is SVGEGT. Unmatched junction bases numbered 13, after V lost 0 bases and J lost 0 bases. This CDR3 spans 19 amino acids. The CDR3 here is CASSYSIRDSLNSNYGYTF. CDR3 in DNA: TGTGCCAGCAGTTACTCGATCCGGGACAGCCTAAACTCTAACTATGGCTACACCTTC.

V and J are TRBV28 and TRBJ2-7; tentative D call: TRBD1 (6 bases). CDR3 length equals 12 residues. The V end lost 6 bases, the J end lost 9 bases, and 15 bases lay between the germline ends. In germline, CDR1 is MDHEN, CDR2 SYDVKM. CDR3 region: CASSTQGNRQYF. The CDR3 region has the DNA TGTGCCAGCAGCACACAGGGCAACAGGCAGTACTTC. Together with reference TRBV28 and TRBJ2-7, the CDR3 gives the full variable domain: DVKVTQSSRYLVKRTGEKVFLECVQDMDHENMFWYRQDPGLGLRLIYFSYDVKMKEKGDIPEGYSVSREKKERFSLILESASTNQTSMYLCASSTQGNRQYFGPGTRLTVT.

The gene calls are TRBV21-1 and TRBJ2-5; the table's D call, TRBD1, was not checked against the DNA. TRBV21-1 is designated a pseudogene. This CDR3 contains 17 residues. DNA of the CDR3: TGTGCCAGCAGCAAAGTCCGCTGGGGGCGCCGTCAAGAGACCCAGTACTTC. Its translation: CASSKVRWGRRQETQYF.

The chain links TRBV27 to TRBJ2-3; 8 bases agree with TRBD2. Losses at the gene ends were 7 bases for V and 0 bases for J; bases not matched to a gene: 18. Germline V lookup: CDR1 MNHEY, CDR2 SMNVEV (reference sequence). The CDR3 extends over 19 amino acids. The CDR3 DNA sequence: TGTGCCAGCACCCTCTTTGGGGGATTTAGCGGGATCAGCACAGATACGCAGTATTTT. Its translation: CASTLFGGFSGISTDTQYF.